The 8 T cell receptor beta chains given below trace back to one sample, sequenced in a study of blood T cells in healthy people across ages. Primed by a sample-barcoded 5' primer and a J-beta primer mix, a second PCR proceeded for roughly 7 to 11 cycles. TCRdb called the 5' RACE reads again in MiXCR, with one record for every CDR3 protein. The table lists around 620,000 distinct CDR3 sequences, 25% to 30% of them singletons. Specimen: blood. These receptors were collected from a woman between 65 and 79 years old in good health.

This clonotype was detected only once. The rearrangement uses TRBV3-1 and TRBJ2-3; maybe TRBD2 (5 bases). Trimming shortened V by 2 bases and J by 5 bases, and 14 bases separated the two germline ends. This CDR3 spans 15 amino acids. In germline, CDR1 is LGHDT, CDR2 YNNKEL (reference sequence). The CDR3 sequence: CASSQFAGDGDTQYF. The CDR3 nucleotides read TGTGCCAGCAGCCAATTCGCCGGGGATGGAGATACGCAGTATTTT.

This clonotype was seen a few times. CDR3: CASSFGDRDSPLHF. CDR3 DNA sequence: TGTGCCAGCAGCTTTGGGGACAGGGATTCACCCCTCCACTTT. The genes are TRBV7-9 and TRBJ1-6; 9 bases align to TRBD1. Germline CDR1 SEHNR, CDR2 FQNEAQ (reference sequence). This CDR3 comprises 14 residues. Trimming took 3 bases from V and 8 from J; bases not matched to a gene: 2.

The chain uses TRBV6-5 and TRBJ1-1; TRBD1 might be the D (5 bases). CDR1 is MNHEY and CDR2 is SVGAGI in the germline V gene. The CDR3 has 15 amino acids. The V gene lost 0 bases and the J gene lost 5 bases, with 13 bases spanning the gap. CDR3 in amino acids: CASSYSKQAGTEAFF. CDR3 sequence (DNA): TGTGCCAGCAGTTACTCGAAACAGGCGGGGACTGAAGCTTTCTTT.

The chain links TRBV27 to TRBJ1-2, with TRBD1 identical over 11 bases. Germline V CDR1 and CDR2: MNHEY, SMNVEV (reference sequence). The junction had 5 bases not matched to a gene; V was cut back by 6 bases and J by 5 bases. This CDR3 comprises 14 residues. The CDR3 is CASRSRDRGYGYTF. CDR3 DNA sequence: TGTGCCAGCAGATCCCGGGACAGGGGGTATGGCTACACCTTC.

In this sample, this clonotype turned up a few times. The chain combines TRBV4-2 with TRBJ2-7, with D uncertain. This CDR3 has 14 amino acids. The germline V gene has CDR1 LGHNA and CDR2 YNFKEQ. The V end was cut by 1 base, the J end by 5 bases, with 12 bases between. The CDR3 region is CASSQVPISHEQYF. The DNA of the CDR3 is TGTGCCAGCAGCCAAGTTCCGATATCCCACGAGCAGTACTTC.

The rearrangement uses TRBV28 and TRBJ1-2, with TRBD1 matching 7 bases. Germline CDR1 reads MDHEN; CDR2 reads SYDVKM. This CDR3 comprises 14 residues. The ends lost 6 bases at V and 4 bases at J; junction bases unmatched: 8. As DNA, the CDR3 is TGTGCCAGCAGAAGGACAGGTGGAGGCTATGGCTACACCTTC. Its protein product is CASRRTGGGYGYTF.

The CDR3 DNA sequence: TGCAGTGCTAGAGATCTTATGCAGACTAGCGGCTTCCAAGAGACCCAGTACTTC. Its translation: CSARDLMQTSGFQETQYF. This chain uses TRBV20-1 with TRBJ2-5; 9 positions match TRBD2. V shed 0 bases and J 1 base; nucleotides not matched to a gene: 12. From germline, CDR1 is DFQATT and CDR2 SNEGSKA (reference sequence). The CDR3 covers 18 residues.

In its sample, this clonotype was seen many times. The chain links TRBV7-2 to TRBJ2-7; D not resolved. CDR3 size: 14 residues. The V gene's germline CDR1 is SGHTA and CDR2 FQGNSA. The germline V and J ends were trimmed by 1 base and 1 base, with 8 bases remaining between them. CDR3 DNA sequence: TGTGCCAGCAGCTTAGTTGGCACGTCCTACGAGCAGTACTTC. It encodes CASSLVGTSYEQYF. Full variable domain (missing parts from reference TRBV7-2 and TRBJ2-7): GAGVSQSPSNKVTEKGKDVELRCDPISGHTALYWYRQSLGQGLEFLIYFQGNSAPDKSGLPSDRFSAERTGGSVSTLTIQRTQQEDSAVYLCASSLVGTSYEQYFGPGTRLTVT.